Listed here are 14 T cell receptor beta chains from one sample, sequenced in a study of response to subunit inactivated influenza vaccine. Using its own MiXCR run on the RT-PCR reads, TCRdb lists one record per CDR3 protein. Among 800,000 to 1,000,000 distinct CDR3 sequences listed, about 20% were seen once. This sample comprised PBMCs from blood, obtained approximately 5 days after vaccination. These TCRs come from a man aged 50 or older who received an inactivated influenza vaccine.

This clonotype occurred a few times. J is TRBJ2-7 and V is TRBV7-6, with 9 bases that match TRBD2. The germline V gene encodes CDR1 SGHVS and CDR2 FNYEAQ. V lost 2 bases and J lost 5; bases outside the gene matches: 10. The length of the CDR3 is 16 residues. This chain's CDR3 is CASSLQAAGGPHEQYF. The CDR3 DNA reads TGTGCCAGCAGCTTACAGGCAGCGGGGGGTCCCCACGAGCAGTACTTC.

The chain links TRBV6-1 to TRBJ2-3; no clear D. This CDR3 is built from 14 residues. V lost 5 bases and J 0 bases, leaving 9 bases between the germline ends. Germline lookup yields CDR1 MNHNS and CDR2 SASEGT. The CDR3 nucleotides are TGTGCCAGCAGTCAGACGGATAGCACAGATACGCAGTATTTT. It translates to CASSQTDSTDTQYF.

The V call is TRBV27, the J call TRBJ1-1; TRBD1 is a possible D gene (5 bases). V was cut by 6 bases and J by 0 bases, with 17 bases left in between. Germline V lookup: CDR1 MNHEY, CDR2 SMNVEV (reference sequence). This CDR3 spans 16 amino acids. The DNA for the CDR3 is TGTGCCAGCAGGAATACAGGCCTGCTTATGAACACTGAAGCTTTCTTT. Encoded protein: CASRNTGLLMNTEAFF.

The chain employs TRBV6-2 or TRBV6-3 and TRBJ1-5; D ambiguous. Germline CDR1 is MNHEY and CDR2 is SVGEGT. The ends were cut back, 7 bases at V and 7 bases at J, with 14 bases in the middle. This CDR3 has 13 residues. As DNA, the CDR3 is TGTGCCAGCACCTACCCGGTGGGCCAGCCCCAGCATTTT. Its protein product is CASTYPVGQPQHF.

The table lists this clonotype with a few counts. This chain connects TRBV27 to TRBJ1-4; D is undetermined. The CDR3 loop spans 12 amino acids. Germline loops: CDR1 MNHEY, CDR2 SMNVEV (reference sequence). The germline V and J ends were trimmed by 5 bases and 8 bases, with 9 bases remaining between them. This chain's CDR3 is CASSNLGEKLFF. In DNA, the CDR3 is TGTGCCAGCAGTAACCTAGGCGAAAAACTGTTTTTT.

This clonotype was recorded only once. The chain has TRBV6-1 and TRBJ2-5; 12 bases are a match to TRBD2. The CDR3 loop spans 16 amino acids. Germline V CDR1 and CDR2: MNHNS, SASEGT. J lost 5 bases, V lost 5 bases, and 9 bases had no gene match. This CDR3 is CASSNLAGGGWETQYF. CDR3 DNA sequence: TGTGCCAGCAGTAATCTAGCGGGAGGGGGTTGGGAGACCCAGTACTTC.

This clonotype came up a few times. The CDR3 nucleotides are TGCGCCAGCAGCCAATACGATAGCGGGGGGGATGAGCAGTACTTC. Translated, it gives CASSQYDSGGDEQYF. The chain is built from TRBV4-1 and TRBJ2-7, with 11 bases aligning to TRBD2. The V gene end was trimmed by 2 bases and the J gene end by 7 bases; junction bases not matched to a gene: 7. The CDR3 contains 15 residues. Looked up from germline, CDR1 is MGHRA and CDR2 is YSYEKL.

CDR3 loop: CASGRGGPSYEQYF. The CDR3 coding sequence is TGTGCCAGCGGTCGGGGGGGACCTTCCTACGAGCAGTACTTC. J is TRBJ2-7 and V is TRBV6-1; 8 bases are a match to TRBD2. The CDR3 covers 14 residues. The germline V gene encodes CDR1 MNHNS and CDR2 SASEGT. Losses at the gene ends were 8 bases for V and 1 base for J; bases not matched to a gene: 7.

This clonotype was seen a few times. The chain has TRBV20-1 and TRBJ2-2; D unclear. Germline loops: CDR1 DFQATT, CDR2 SNEGSKA (reference sequence). The CDR3 loop spans 12 amino acids. V lost 1 base and J lost 5, with 5 bases in between. In nucleotides, the CDR3 is TGCAGTGCTAGAGGGCCGACCGGGGAGCTGTTTTTT. This sequence encodes CSARGPTGELFF.

The chain is built from TRBV20-1 and TRBJ2-5, with 9 bases matching TRBD2. Germline V gene sequence: CDR1 DFQATT, CDR2 SNEGSKA (reference sequence). V lost 0 bases and J lost 5; bases outside the gene matches: 4. This CDR3 is built from 14 residues. In DNA, the CDR3 is TGCAGTGCTAGAGATCCGACTAGCGGTGAGACCCAGTACTTC. The encoded protein is CSARDPTSGETQYF.

This sequence joins TRBV7-2 and TRBJ2-1; the D gene is possibly TRBD2 (6 bases). Trimming stripped 1 base from V and 7 bases from J, with 17 bases between. The CDR3 sequence is 16 residues long. From germline, CDR1 is SGHTA and CDR2 FQGNSA. CDR3 sequence (DNA): TGTGCCAGCAGCTTAGGTATACGGCTAGCGTCGAATGAGCAGTTCTTC. Its protein is CASSLGIRLASNEQFF.

A note on this clonotype: Relative to the germline gene, one junction end is altered; a read error may explain this. The chain recombines TRBV7-9 with TRBJ2-7, with D maybe TRBD1 (6 bases). Germline values: CDR1 SEHNR, CDR2 FQNEAQ (reference sequence). CDR3 length: 14 residues. The CDR3 protein is CASSLRLRGHELYF. The DNA for the CDR3 is TGTGCCAGCAGCTTACGGCTCAGGGGACACGAGCTGTACTTC.

This clonotype showed up just a few times. V usage is TRBV4-3 and J usage is TRBJ2-1; 8 bases align to TRBD2. Germline V gene data show CDR1 as LGHNA and CDR2 as YSLEER. There are 16 residues in the CDR3. V lost 4 bases and J lost 9; bases outside the gene matches: 14. The CDR3 sequence is CASSRGGTGGGVEQFF. The CDR3 DNA is TGCGCCAGCAGCCGGGGAGGGACGGGAGGGGGGGTTGAGCAGTTCTTC.

The genes are TRBV20-1 and TRBJ2-3, with TRBD2 matching 7 bases. The CDR3 contains 14 residues. V trimming: 1 base; J trimming: 5 bases; junction bases outside the gene matches: 6. Germline V lookup: CDR1 DFQATT, CDR2 SNEGSKA (reference sequence). The CDR3 loop is CSARVMGRGDTQYF. CDR3 coding DNA: TGCAGTGCTAGAGTTATGGGGAGGGGAGATACGCAGTATTTT.